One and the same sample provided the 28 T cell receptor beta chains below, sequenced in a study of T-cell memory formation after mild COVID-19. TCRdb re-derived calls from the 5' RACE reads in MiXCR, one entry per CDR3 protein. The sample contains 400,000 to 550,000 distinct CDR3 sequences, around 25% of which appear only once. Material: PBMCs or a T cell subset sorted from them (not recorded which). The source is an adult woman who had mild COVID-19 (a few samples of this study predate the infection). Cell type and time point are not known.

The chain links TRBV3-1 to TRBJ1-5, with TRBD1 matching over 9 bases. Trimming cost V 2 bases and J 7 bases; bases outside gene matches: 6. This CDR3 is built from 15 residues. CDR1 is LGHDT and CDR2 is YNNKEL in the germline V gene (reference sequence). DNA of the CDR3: TGTGCCAGCAGCCAACAACAGGGGGCACAGCAGCCCCAGCATTTT. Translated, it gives CASSQQQGAQQPQHF.

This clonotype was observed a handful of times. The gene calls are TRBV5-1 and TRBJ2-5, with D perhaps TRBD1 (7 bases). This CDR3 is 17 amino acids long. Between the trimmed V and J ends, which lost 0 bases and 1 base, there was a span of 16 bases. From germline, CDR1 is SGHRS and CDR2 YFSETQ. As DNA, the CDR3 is TGCGCCAGCAGCTTGGCCGGCCAGGGGGGTTCCCAAGAGACCCAGTACTTC. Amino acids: CASSLAGQGGSQETQYF.

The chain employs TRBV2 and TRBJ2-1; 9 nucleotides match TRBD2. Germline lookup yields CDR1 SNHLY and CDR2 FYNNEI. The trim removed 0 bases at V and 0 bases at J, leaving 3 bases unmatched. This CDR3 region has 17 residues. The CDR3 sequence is CASSEALSGSSYNEQFF. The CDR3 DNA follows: TGTGCCAGCAGTGAAGCGCTTAGCGGGAGCTCCTACAATGAGCAGTTCTTC.

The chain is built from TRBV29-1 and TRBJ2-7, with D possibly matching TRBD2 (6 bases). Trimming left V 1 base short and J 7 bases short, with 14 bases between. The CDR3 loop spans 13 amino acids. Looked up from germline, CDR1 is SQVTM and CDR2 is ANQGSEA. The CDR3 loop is CSVEVAGFAEQYF. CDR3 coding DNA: TGCAGCGTTGAAGTCGCGGGATTCGCTGAGCAGTACTTC.

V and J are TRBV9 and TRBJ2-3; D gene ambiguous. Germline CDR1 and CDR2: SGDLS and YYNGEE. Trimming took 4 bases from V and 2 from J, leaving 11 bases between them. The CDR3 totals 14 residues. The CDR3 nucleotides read TGTGCCAGCAGCTCCATCGGCTCCACAGATACGCAGTATTTT. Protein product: CASSSIGSTDTQYF. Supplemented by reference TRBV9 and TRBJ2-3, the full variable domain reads DSGVTQTPKHLITATGQRVTLRCSPRSGDLSVYWYQQSLDQGLQFLIQYYNGEERAKGNILERFSAQQFPDLHSELNLSSLELGDSALYFCASSSIGSTDTQYFGPGTRLTVL.

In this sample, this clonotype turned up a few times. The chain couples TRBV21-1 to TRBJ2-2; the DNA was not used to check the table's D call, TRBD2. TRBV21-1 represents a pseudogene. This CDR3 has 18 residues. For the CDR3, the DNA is TGTGCCAGCAGCAAAACCCAAGGGACTAGCGCTACGAGGGGGGAGCTGTTTTTT. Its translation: CASSKTQGTSATRGELFF.

The CDR3 DNA reads as TGCGCCAGCAGCCAATACCTGGGGACTAGAGATAATGAGCAGTTCTTC. Protein product: CASSQYLGTRDNEQFF. The V gene is TRBV4-3, the J gene TRBJ2-1; 8 bases are a match to TRBD2. With V trimmed by 2 bases and J by 7 bases, 10 bases remained unmatched. Germline assignment: CDR1 LGHNA and CDR2 YSLEER. The CDR3 runs to 16 residues.

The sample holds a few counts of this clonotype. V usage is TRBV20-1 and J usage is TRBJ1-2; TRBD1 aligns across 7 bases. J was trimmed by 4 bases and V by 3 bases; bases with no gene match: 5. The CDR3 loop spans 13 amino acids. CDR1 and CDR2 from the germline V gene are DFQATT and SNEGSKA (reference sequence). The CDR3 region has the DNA TGCAGTGCTAGGAGCAGGGGGAGCTATGGCTACACCTTC. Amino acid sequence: CSARSRGSYGYTF.

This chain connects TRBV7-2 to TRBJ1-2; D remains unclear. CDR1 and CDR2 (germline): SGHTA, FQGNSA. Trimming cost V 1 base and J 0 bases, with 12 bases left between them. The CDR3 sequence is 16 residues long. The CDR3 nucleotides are TGTGCCAGCAGCTTAGATTTTCAGATCCCTAACTATGGCTACACCTTC. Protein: CASSLDFQIPNYGYTF.

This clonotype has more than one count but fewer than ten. The DNA of the CDR3 is TGTGCCAGCAGTCTGCGGGGTAGCGGTCCCTCACTAGCCAAAAACATTCAGTACTTC. This translates into CASSLRGSGPSLAKNIQYF. This chain joins TRBV6-2 or TRBV6-3 and TRBJ2-4, with D perhaps matching TRBD2 (6 bases). Germline loops: CDR1 MNHEY, CDR2 SVGEGT. The CDR3 sequence is 19 residues long. Between the trimmed V and J ends, which lost 5 bases and 0 bases, there was a span of 23 bases.

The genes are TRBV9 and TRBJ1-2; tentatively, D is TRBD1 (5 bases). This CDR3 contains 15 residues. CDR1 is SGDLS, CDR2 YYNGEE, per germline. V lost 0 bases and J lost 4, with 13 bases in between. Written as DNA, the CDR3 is TGTGCCAGCAGCGTAGATCAAGGGGCCTCCTATGGCTACACCTTC. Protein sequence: CASSVDQGASYGYTF.

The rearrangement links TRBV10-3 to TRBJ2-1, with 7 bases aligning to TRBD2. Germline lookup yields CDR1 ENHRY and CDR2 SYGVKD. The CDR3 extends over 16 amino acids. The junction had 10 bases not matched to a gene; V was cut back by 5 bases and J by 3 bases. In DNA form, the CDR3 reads TGTGCCATCAGTAATAGCGGGCCCACGGTCTACAATGAGCAGTTCTTC. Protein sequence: CAISNSGPTVYNEQFF.

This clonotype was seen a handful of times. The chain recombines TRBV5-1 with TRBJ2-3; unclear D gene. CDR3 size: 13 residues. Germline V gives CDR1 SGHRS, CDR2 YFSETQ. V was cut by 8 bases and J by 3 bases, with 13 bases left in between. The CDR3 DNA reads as TGCGCCAGTTCTGAAAAGGGTACAGATACGCAGTATTTT. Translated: CASSEKGTDTQYF.

CDR3 in DNA: TGCGCCAGCAGCCAAAGACCGGGACAGGGGCGCTATGGCTACACCTTC. Encoded protein: CASSQRPGQGRYGYTF. The chain couples TRBV4-1 to TRBJ1-2; 10 nucleotides align to TRBD1. The CDR3 is 16 residues long. The V and J ends lost 2 bases and 4 bases, in that order; junction bases with no gene match: 7. The germline V gene has CDR1 MGHRA and CDR2 YSYEKL.

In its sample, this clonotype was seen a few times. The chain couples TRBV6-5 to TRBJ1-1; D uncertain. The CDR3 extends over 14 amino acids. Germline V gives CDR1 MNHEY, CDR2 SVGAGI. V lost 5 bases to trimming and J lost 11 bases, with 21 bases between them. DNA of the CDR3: TGTGCCAGCAGTGCCCGTGGGTTTAGCCTCGGGGCTTTCTTT. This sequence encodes CASSARGFSLGAFF.

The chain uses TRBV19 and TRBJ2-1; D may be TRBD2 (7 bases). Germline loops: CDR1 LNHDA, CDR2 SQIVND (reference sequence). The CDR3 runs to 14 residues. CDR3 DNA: TGTGCTAGCGGGTTGAGGGGGGCCTACAATGAGCAGTTCTTC. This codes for CASGLRGAYNEQFF.

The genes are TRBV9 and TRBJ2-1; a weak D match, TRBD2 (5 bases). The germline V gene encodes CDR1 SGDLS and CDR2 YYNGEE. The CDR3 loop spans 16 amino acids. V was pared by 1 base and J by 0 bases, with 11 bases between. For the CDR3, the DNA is TGTGCCAGCAGCGTATACCAGCGGAGCTCCTACAATGAGCAGTTCTTC. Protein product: CASSVYQRSSYNEQFF.

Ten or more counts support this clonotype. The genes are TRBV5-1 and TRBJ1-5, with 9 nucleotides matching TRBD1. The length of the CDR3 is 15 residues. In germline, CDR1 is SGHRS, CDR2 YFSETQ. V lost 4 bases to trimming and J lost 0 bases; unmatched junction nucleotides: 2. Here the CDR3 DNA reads TGCGCCAGCAGCCTGGGACAGGGTAGCAATCAGCCCCAGCATTTT. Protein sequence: CASSLGQGSNQPQHF.

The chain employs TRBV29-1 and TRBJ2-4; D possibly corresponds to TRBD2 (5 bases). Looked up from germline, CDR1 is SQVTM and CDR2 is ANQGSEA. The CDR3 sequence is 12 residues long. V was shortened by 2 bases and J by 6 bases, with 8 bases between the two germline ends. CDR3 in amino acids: CSVEREPNIQYF. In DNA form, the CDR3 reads TGCAGCGTTGAAAGGGAGCCAAACATTCAGTACTTC.

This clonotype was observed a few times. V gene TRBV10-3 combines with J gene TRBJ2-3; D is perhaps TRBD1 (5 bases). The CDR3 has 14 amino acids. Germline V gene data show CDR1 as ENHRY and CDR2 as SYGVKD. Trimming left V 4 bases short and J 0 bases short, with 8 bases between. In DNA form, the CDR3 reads TGTGCCATCAGTGTTCAGGGAAGCACAGATACGCAGTATTTT. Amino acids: CAISVQGSTDTQYF.

The CDR3 spells CASSYGSGHYNEQFF. In DNA form, the CDR3 reads TGTGCCAGCAGCTATGGTAGCGGACACTACAATGAGCAGTTCTTC. The chain uses TRBV7-2 and TRBJ2-1; weak D call: TRBD2 (6 bases). CDR3 size: 15 residues. Germline loops: CDR1 SGHTA, CDR2 FQGNSA. V was trimmed by 4 bases and J by 3 bases, leaving 13 bases between them.

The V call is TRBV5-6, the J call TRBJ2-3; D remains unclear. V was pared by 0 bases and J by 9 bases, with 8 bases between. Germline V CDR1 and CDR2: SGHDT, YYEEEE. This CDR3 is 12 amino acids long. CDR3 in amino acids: CASSLASVTQYF. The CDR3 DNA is TGTGCCAGCAGCTTGGCGTCAGTGACGCAGTATTTT.

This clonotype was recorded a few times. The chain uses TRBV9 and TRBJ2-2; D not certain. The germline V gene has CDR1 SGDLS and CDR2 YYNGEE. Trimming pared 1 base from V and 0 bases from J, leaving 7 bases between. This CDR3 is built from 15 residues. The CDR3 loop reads CASSVQPTNTGELFF. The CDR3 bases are TGTGCCAGCAGCGTACAGCCAACGAACACCGGGGAGCTGTTTTTT.

The CDR3 spells CASSPGQGSDQPQHF. Here the CDR3 DNA reads TGTGCCAGCAGCCCTGGACAGGGATCTGATCAGCCCCAGCATTTT. The V and J genes are TRBV27 and TRBJ1-5; 8 positions match TRBD1. The length of the CDR3 is 15 residues. Unmatched junction bases numbered 9, after V lost 6 bases and J lost 5 bases. Germline V CDR1 and CDR2: MNHEY, SMNVEV (reference sequence).

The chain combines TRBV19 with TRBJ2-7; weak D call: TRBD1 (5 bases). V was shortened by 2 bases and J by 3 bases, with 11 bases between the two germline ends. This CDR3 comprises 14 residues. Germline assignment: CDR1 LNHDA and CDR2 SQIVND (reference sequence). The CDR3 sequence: CASSIQGVGYEQYF. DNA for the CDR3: TGTGCCAGTAGTATACAAGGGGTTGGCTACGAGCAGTACTTC.

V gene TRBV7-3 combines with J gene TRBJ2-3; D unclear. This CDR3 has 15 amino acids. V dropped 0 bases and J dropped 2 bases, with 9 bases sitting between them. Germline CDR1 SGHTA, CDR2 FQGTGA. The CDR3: CASSLTAWATDTQYF. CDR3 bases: TGTGCCAGCAGCTTAACAGCCTGGGCCACAGATACGCAGTATTTT. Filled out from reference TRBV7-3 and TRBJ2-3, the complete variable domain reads GAGVSQTPSNKVTEKGKYVELRCDPISGHTALYWYRQSLGQGPEFLIYFQGTGAADDSGLPNDRFFAVRPEGSVSTLKIQRTERGDSAVYLCASSLTAWATDTQYFGPGTRLTVL.

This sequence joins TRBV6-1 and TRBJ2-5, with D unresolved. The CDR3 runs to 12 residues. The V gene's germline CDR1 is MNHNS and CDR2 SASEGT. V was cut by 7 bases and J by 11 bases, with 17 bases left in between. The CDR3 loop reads CASKPSRYYQYF. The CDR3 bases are TGTGCCAGCAAGCCTTCCCGGTATTATCAGTACTTC.

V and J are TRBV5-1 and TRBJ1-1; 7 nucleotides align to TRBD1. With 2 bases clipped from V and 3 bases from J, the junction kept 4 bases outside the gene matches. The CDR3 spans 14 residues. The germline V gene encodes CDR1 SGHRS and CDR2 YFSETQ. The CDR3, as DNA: TGCGCCAGCAGCTTCCGGACAGGATACACTGAAGCTTTCTTT. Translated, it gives CASSFRTGYTEAFF.